Sequencing of this TCR beta chain was carried out in a study of T cells in Graves' hyperthyroidism and ophthalmopathy. Study-level points and caveats: A model using 13 V-J features told ophthalmopathy apart from stable hyperthyroidism.

This clonotype was seen a few times. The antigen remains unidentified. Authors of the study amplified TCR beta CDR3 regions from RNA transcripts. RT-PCR in the first round (using the HTBI primer set) targeted the TCR CDR3. Using its own MiXCR run on the multiplex PCR reads, TCRdb lists one record per CDR3 protein. The sample yields 350,000 to 400,000 distinct CDR3 sequences, roughly 19% seen once. In germline, CDR1 is MNHEY, CDR2 SVGAGI. The CDR3 covers 16 residues. The junction had 6 bases not matched to a gene; V was cut back by 4 bases and J by 1 base. The sample consisted of blood. This clonotype originated in a young woman with Graves' hyperthyroidism. The chain recombines TRBV6-5 with TRBJ1-1, with 10 bases that match TRBD1. For the CDR3, the DNA is TGTGCCAGCAGTTCACTGACAGGGGGCAAGAACACTGAAGCTTTCTTT. It encodes CASSSLTGGKNTEAFF.